A selection of T cell receptor beta chains follows, all from one sample in a study of cytomegalovirus exposure and HLA in healthy donors. Sequencing used immunoSEQ multiplex PCR; TCRdb keeps in-frame clones, though not all of them. This sample has 140,000 to 150,000 clones; roughly 80% occur once, and the top ten carry 2.5% to 3.5%. Sequenced: PBMCs. The receptors originated from a woman aged 25 to 39 in good health and CMV-seronegative. CDR3s include the opening cysteine and the closing phenylalanine or tryptophan. The D gene is left open where the match is weak. Not all rows give a size; the values are once, few, many and, for expanded clones, a class.

j_call | v_call | clone_size | d_call | cdr3_aa | cdr3_nt
TRBJ1-5 | TRBV19 | NA | NA | CASSTLGKGGSPQHF | TGTGCCAGTAGTACGCTCGGAAAGGGAGGGTCGCCCCAGCATTTT
TRBJ2-1 | TRBV5-1 | NA | TRBD2 | CASSPEGLAGVNEQFF | TGCGCCAGCAGCCCCGAGGGACTAGCGGGAGTCAATGAGCAGTTCTTC
TRBJ2-2 | TRBV11-3 | NA | TRBD2 | CASTLAAGGELFF | TGTGCCAGCACCCTAGCGGCGGGCGGGGAGCTGTTTTTT
TRBJ2-2 | TRBV4-3 | few | NA | CASSQDFIRGTGELFF | TGCGCCAGCAGCCAAGATTTCATCAGGGGCACCGGGGAGCTGTTTTTT
TRBJ1-3 | TRBV4-1 | NA | TRBD1 | CASSQGDRGSGNTIYF | TGCGCCAGCAGCCAGGGGGACAGGGGCTCTGGAAACACCATATATTTT
TRBJ1-3 | TRBV6-1 | NA | NA | CASSEVRGHYSGNTIYF | TGTGCCAGCAGTGAAGTGCGTGGACACTACTCTGGAAACACCATATATTTT
TRBJ1-5 | TRBV5-8 | NA | NA | CASSLAVRDNQPQHF | TGTGCCAGCAGCTTGGCGGTACGGGACAATCAGCCCCAGCATTTT
TRBJ1-1 | TRBV6-5 | few | TRBD1 | CASSHRGRISNEAFF | TGTGCCAGCAGCCACAGGGGCAGGATTTCAAATGAAGCTTTCTTT
TRBJ2-7 | TRBV5-4 | NA | TRBD1 | CASSLGGDRANEQYF | TGTGCCAGCAGCTTGGGTGGGGACAGGGCAAACGAGCAGTACTTC
TRBJ2-2 | TRBV30 | NA | NA | CAWSVSGSGELFF | TGTGCCTGGAGTGTTTCGGGGAGCGGGGAGCTGTTTTTT
TRBJ2-7 | TRBV6-1 | few | TRBD2 | CASSSALAGGYEQYF | TGTGCCAGCAGTTCTGCACTAGCGGGAGGATACGAGCAGTACTTC
TRBJ2-1 | TRBV10-1 | NA | TRBD2 | CASSASGSFYNEQFF | TGCGCCAGCTCGGCGAGCGGGAGTTTCTACAATGAGCAGTTCTTC
TRBJ1-1 | TRBV7-9 | few | NA | CASSITGYTEAFF | TGTGCCAGCAGCATAACAGGGTACACTGAAGCTTTCTTT
TRBJ2-3 | TRBV4-1 | once | NA | CASSQDLTADTQYF | TGCGCCAGCAGCCAAGATCTAACCGCAGATACGCAGTATTTT
TRBJ1-2 | TRBV18 | NA | NA | CASSPMRARGSNYGYTF | TGTGCCAGCTCACCAATGAGGGCCAGAGGCTCTAACTATGGCTACACCTTC
TRBJ2-5 | TRBV7-2 | few | NA | CASSLARGAWGETQYF | TGTGCCAGCAGCTTAGCGCGGGGTGCCTGGGGGGAGACCCAGTACTTC
TRBJ2-4 | TRBV5-1 | NA | NA | CASSLSPPGVQRYIQYF | TGCGCCAGCAGCTTATCCCCCCCGGGGGTCCAAAGGTACATTCAGTACTTC
TRBJ2-5 | TRBV6-7 | NA | NA | CASSRVPSGDQETQYF | TGTGCCAGCAGTCGCGTCCCATCAGGGGACCAAGAGACCCAGTACTTC
TRBJ1-5 | TRBV27 | NA | NA | CASSTSGQHNQPQHF | NA
TRBJ1-1 | TRBV5-1 | NA | NA | CASRLQVGSSTEAFF | TGCGCCAGCAGACTACAGGTGGGCAGTAGCACTGAAGCTTTCTTT
TRBJ1-1 | TRBV7-3 | NA | TRBD1 | CASSSRQGGSAFF | TGTGCCAGCAGCTCGAGACAGGGGGGATCAGCTTTCTTT
TRBJ1-3 | TRBV7-9 | NA | TRBD1 | CASSLLRDRLFSGNTIYF | TGTGCCAGCAGCCTTCTCCGGGACAGACTTTTCTCTGGAAACACCATATATTTT
TRBJ2-5 | TRBV28 | once | TRBD1 | CASSQDRGGTQYF | TGTGCCAGCAGCCAAGACAGGGGAGGGACCCAGTACTTC
TRBJ2-7 | TRBV28 | NA | NA | CASSFDPGVEQYF | TGTGCCAGCAGTTTTGATCCGGGGGTTGAGCAGTACTTC
TRBJ2-3 | TRBV7-2 | NA | TRBD2 | CASSRSGGWDTQYF | TGTGCCAGCAGCCGAAGCGGGGGCTGGGATACGCAGTATTTT
TRBJ2-7 | TRBV27 | NA | NA | CASKEDSSSYEQYF | TGTGCCAGCAAGGAGGACAGTAGCTCCTACGAGCAGTACTTC
TRBJ2-7 | TRBV9 | NA | NA | CASSVGGQGSPYEQYF | TGTGCCAGCAGCGTAGGAGGGCAGGGGTCTCCCTACGAGCAGTACTTC
TRBJ2-3 | TRBV27 | NA | TRBD2 | CASSPLAEVTDTQYF | TGTGCCAGCAGTCCTCTAGCGGAGGTCACAGATACGCAGTATTTT
TRBJ1-1 | TRBV6-5 | NA | TRBD1 | CASSRTGRNTEAFF | TGTGCCAGCAGTAGGACAGGGAGAAACACTGAAGCTTTCTTT
TRBJ2-6 | TRBV10-2 | NA | NA | CASSDRGFGANVLTF | TGCGCCAGCAGTGACAGGGGATTTGGGGCCAACGTCCTGACTTTC
TRBJ1-1 | TRBV19 | NA | TRBD1 | CASVLTGARNTEAFF | TGTGCCAGCGTCTTAACAGGGGCGCGGAACACTGAAGCTTTCTTT
TRBJ2-1 | TRBV7-3 | NA | TRBD2 | CASSLTASGSASHNEQFF | TGTGCCAGCAGCTTAACCGCTAGCGGGAGCGCCTCCCACAATGAGCAGTTCTTC
TRBJ2-6 | TRBV7-3 | NA | NA | CASSLRGTGGANVLTF | TGTGCCAGCAGCTTAAGAGGGACTGGTGGGGCCAACGTCCTGACTTTC
TRBJ1-2 | TRBV13 | NA | TRBD1 | CASSFIRGTYGYTF | TGTGCCAGCAGCTTTATCAGGGGGACGTATGGCTACACCTTC
TRBJ1-5 | TRBV29-1 | NA | TRBD1 | CSVEKDRETIYSNQPQHF | TGCAGCGTTGAAAAGGACAGGGAAACGATTTATAGCAATCAGCCCCAGCATTTT
TRBJ2-3 | TRBV27 | NA | TRBD2 | CASSFPRDSGGAKYRADTQYF | TGTGCCAGCAGTTTTCCCCGTGATAGCGGGGGGGCTAAGTACCGCGCAGATACGCAGTATTTT
TRBJ2-4 | TRBV4-3 | NA | TRBD2 | CASSPGVAGGLNIQYF | TGCGCCAGCAGCCCGGGGGTAGCGGGGGGTCTAAACATTCAGTACTTC